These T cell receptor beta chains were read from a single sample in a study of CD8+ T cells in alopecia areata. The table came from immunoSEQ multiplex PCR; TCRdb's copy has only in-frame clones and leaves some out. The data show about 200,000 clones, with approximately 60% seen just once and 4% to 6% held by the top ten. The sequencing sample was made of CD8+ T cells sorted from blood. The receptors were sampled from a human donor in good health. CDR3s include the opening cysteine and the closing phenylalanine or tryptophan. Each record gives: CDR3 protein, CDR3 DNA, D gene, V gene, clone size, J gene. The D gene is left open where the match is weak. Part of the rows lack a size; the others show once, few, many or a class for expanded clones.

CDR3 protein: CASSQRVGETQYF
CDR3 DNA: TGTGCCAGCAGTCAAAGGGTAGGGGAGACCCAGTACTTC
D gene: -
V gene: TRBV27
clone size: -
J gene: TRBJ2-5

CDR3 protein: CASRAGDTDTQYF
CDR3 DNA: TGTGCCAGCAGGGCGGGGGACACAGATACGCAGTATTTT
D gene: TRBD2
V gene: TRBV7-9
clone size: -
J gene: TRBJ2-3

CDR3 protein: CASTTGTGEAFF
CDR3 DNA: TGTGCCAGCACCACCGGGACAGGCGAAGCTTTCTTT
D gene: TRBD1
V gene: TRBV5-4
clone size: -
J gene: TRBJ1-1

CDR3 protein: CASGGALNEQFF
CDR3 DNA: TGTGCCAGCGGGGGGGCCTTAAATGAGCAGTTCTTC
D gene: -
V gene: TRBV6-5
clone size: -
J gene: TRBJ2-1

CDR3 protein: CASSLDSDVAGITYEQYF
CDR3 DNA: TGTGCCAGCAGCTTAGATTCGGACGTGGCCGGAATTACCTACGAGCAGTACTTC
D gene: -
V gene: TRBV11-2
clone size: -
J gene: TRBJ2-7

CDR3 protein: CASSQGQGSEQFF
CDR3 DNA: TGCGCCAGCAGCCAGGGACAGGGGAGTGAGCAGTTCTTC
D gene: TRBD1
V gene: TRBV4-1
clone size: -
J gene: TRBJ2-1

CDR3 protein: CASSFGQGSYEQYF
CDR3 DNA: TGTGCCAGCAGCTTCGGACAGGGGTCCTACGAGCAGTACTTC
D gene: TRBD1
V gene: TRBV5-4
clone size: -
J gene: TRBJ2-7

CDR3 protein: CASSFESFDEQFF
CDR3 DNA: TGTGCCAGCAGCTTCGAGAGCTTCGATGAGCAGTTCTTC
D gene: -
V gene: TRBV7-9
clone size: few
J gene: TRBJ2-1

CDR3 protein: CASSLSGDYNSPLHF
CDR3 DNA: TGTGCCAGCAGTTTATCCGGGGACTATAATTCACCCCTCCACTTT
D gene: -
V gene: TRBV27
clone size: -
J gene: TRBJ1-6

CDR3 protein: CASTNGGPYGYTF
CDR3 DNA: TGTGCCAGCACCAACGGCGGCCCGTATGGCTACACCTTC
D gene: -
V gene: TRBV6-6
clone size: few
J gene: TRBJ1-2

CDR3 protein: CASSRGGHPEAFF
CDR3 DNA: TGTGCCAGCAGTCGCGGGGGGCACCCTGAAGCTTTCTTT
D gene: -
V gene: TRBV27
clone size: -
J gene: TRBJ1-1

CDR3 protein: CASSVRSDGNYGYTF
CDR3 DNA: TGTGCCAGCAGCGTACGGTCCGATGGAAACTATGGCTACACCTTC
D gene: -
V gene: TRBV9
clone size: -
J gene: TRBJ1-2

CDR3 protein: CASSPKGNGYTF
CDR3 DNA: TGTGCCAGCAGTCCAAAGGGGAATGGCTACACCTTC
D gene: -
V gene: TRBV27
clone size: -
J gene: TRBJ1-2

CDR3 protein: CASSSVGGASHQPQHF
CDR3 DNA: TGTGCCAGCAGCTCAGTAGGGGGCGCCTCTCATCAGCCCCAGCATTTT
D gene: TRBD1
V gene: TRBV7-3
clone size: few
J gene: TRBJ1-5

CDR3 protein: CASSVGGGYTF
CDR3 DNA: TGTGCCAGCAGCGTGGGAGGAGGCTACACCTTC
D gene: -
V gene: TRBV9
clone size: -
J gene: TRBJ1-2

CDR3 protein: CASSEIGNPTDTQYF
CDR3 DNA: TGTGCCAGCAGTGAAATTGGGAACCCCACAGATACGCAGTATTTT
D gene: -
V gene: TRBV2
clone size: -
J gene: TRBJ2-3

CDR3 protein: CASSHKRGGSNEQFF
CDR3 DNA: TGTGCCAGCAGCCATAAGCGGGGGGGCTCCAATGAGCAGTTCTTC
D gene: TRBD2
V gene: TRBV9
clone size: -
J gene: TRBJ2-1

CDR3 protein: CASSLGSGGNEETQYF
CDR3 DNA: TGTGCCAGCAGCTTAGGAAGCGGGGGCAACGAAGAGACCCAGTACTTC
D gene: TRBD2
V gene: TRBV13
clone size: once
J gene: TRBJ2-5

CDR3 protein: CASSSGTNEQFF
CDR3 DNA: TGTGCCAGCAGCTCCGGGACCAATGAGCAGTTCTTC
D gene: -
V gene: TRBV5-6
clone size: -
J gene: TRBJ2-1

CDR3 protein: CASSLATGTGETYEQYF
CDR3 DNA: TGCGCCAGCAGCTTGGCTACCGGGACAGGGGAGACCTACGAGCAGTACTTC
D gene: TRBD1
V gene: TRBV5-1
clone size: -
J gene: TRBJ2-7

CDR3 protein: CASSPAGLGGSGRETQYF
CDR3 DNA: TGCGCCAGCAGCCCCGCCGGCCTCGGTGGGAGCGGGCGAGAGACCCAGTACTTC
D gene: -
V gene: TRBV4-1
clone size: -
J gene: TRBJ2-5

CDR3 protein: CAWTGDNSPLHF
CDR3 DNA: TGTGCCTGGACTGGGGATAATTCACCCCTCCACTTT
D gene: -
V gene: TRBV30
clone size: -
J gene: TRBJ1-6

CDR3 protein: CATQGVYGYTF
CDR3 DNA: TGTGCTACTCAAGGTGTTTATGGCTACACCTTC
D gene: -
V gene: TRBV6-5
clone size: -
J gene: TRBJ1-2

CDR3 protein: CASSSGGGRDTQYF
CDR3 DNA: TGTGCCAGCAGTTCTGGGGGGGGCCGGGATACGCAGTATTTT
D gene: -
V gene: TRBV27
clone size: -
J gene: TRBJ2-3

CDR3 protein: CASSQETQYF
CDR3 DNA: TGTGCCAGCAGTCAAGAGACCCAGTACTTC
D gene: -
V gene: TRBV6-6
clone size: -
J gene: TRBJ2-5

CDR3 protein: CASSQGGNYGYTF
CDR3 DNA: TGCGCCAGCAGCCAAGGCGGGAACTATGGCTACACCTTC
D gene: -
V gene: TRBV4-1
clone size: few
J gene: TRBJ1-2

CDR3 protein: CASSRPSELTDTQYF
CDR3 DNA: TGTGCCAGCTCGCGCCCCTCGGAACTCACAGATACGCAGTATTTT
D gene: -
V gene: TRBV7-2
clone size: -
J gene: TRBJ2-3

CDR3 protein: CSLSQGVASTDTQYF
CDR3 DNA: TGCAGTCTATCGCAGGGGGTCGCTAGCACAGATACGCAGTATTTT
D gene: TRBD1
V gene: TRBV29-1
clone size: -
J gene: TRBJ2-3

CDR3 protein: CSVGGDPVRTGELFF
CDR3 DNA: TGCAGCGTGGGGGGGGACCCCGTGCGAACCGGGGAGCTGTTTTTT
D gene: TRBD2
V gene: TRBV29-1
clone size: -
J gene: TRBJ2-2

CDR3 protein: CASRSLAGGGDTQYF
CDR3 DNA: TGTGCCAGCAGAAGTCTAGCGGGGGGAGGAGATACGCAGTATTTT
D gene: TRBD2
V gene: TRBV11-2
clone size: -
J gene: TRBJ2-3

CDR3 protein: CASSSGDNYSNQPQHF
CDR3 DNA: TGCGCCAGCAGCTCCGGGGACAACTATAGCAATCAGCCCCAGCATTTT
D gene: -
V gene: TRBV5-1
clone size: -
J gene: TRBJ1-5

CDR3 protein: CASSYSARELGTEAFF
CDR3 DNA: TGTGCCAGCAGTTACTCGGCAAGGGAGTTGGGCACTGAAGCTTTCTTT
D gene: -
V gene: TRBV6-5
clone size: once
J gene: TRBJ1-1

CDR3 protein: CASRSGGALVNRDYGYTF
CDR3 DNA: TGTGCCAGCAGATCAGGAGGGGCGCTGGTCAACCGGGACTATGGCTACACCTTC
D gene: -
V gene: TRBV14
clone size: few
J gene: TRBJ1-2

CDR3 protein: CASSGGTEAFF
CDR3 DNA: TGTGCCTCTTCAGGGGGCACTGAAGCTTTCTTT
D gene: TRBD1
V gene: TRBV30
clone size: -
J gene: TRBJ1-1

CDR3 protein: CASSLRGTGGNEQYF
CDR3 DNA: TGTGCCAGCAGCTTACGGGGGACAGGGGGGAACGAGCAGTACTTC
D gene: TRBD1
V gene: TRBV5-4
clone size: few
J gene: TRBJ2-7

CDR3 protein: CASSPGGANVLTF
CDR3 DNA: TGTGCCAGCAGCCCCGGGGGGGCCAACGTCCTGACTTTC
D gene: -
V gene: TRBV5-6
clone size: -
J gene: TRBJ2-6

CDR3 protein: CASTLDRGAGELFF
CDR3 DNA: TGTGCCAGCACCCTGGACAGGGGCGCCGGGGAGCTGTTTTTT
D gene: TRBD1
V gene: TRBV4-2
clone size: -
J gene: TRBJ2-2

CDR3 protein: CASSVGSTYGYTF
CDR3 DNA: TGTGCCAGCAGTGTGGGCAGCACCTATGGCTACACCTTC
D gene: -
V gene: TRBV11-2
clone size: few
J gene: TRBJ1-2

CDR3 protein: CASSSRTGIGYTF
CDR3 DNA: TGTGCCAGCAGCTCCCGGACAGGGATCGGCTACACCTTC
D gene: TRBD1
V gene: TRBV13
clone size: once
J gene: TRBJ1-2

CDR3 protein: CSAVVGANTEAFF
CDR3 DNA: TGCAGCGCCGTCGTGGGAGCAAACACTGAAGCTTTCTTT
D gene: -
V gene: TRBV29-1
clone size: few
J gene: TRBJ1-1

CDR3 protein: CASGVSYEQYF
CDR3 DNA: TGTGCCAGCGGAGTCTCCTACGAGCAGTACTTC
D gene: -
V gene: TRBV2
clone size: -
J gene: TRBJ2-7

CDR3 protein: CASTLASSYEQYF
CDR3 DNA: TGTGCCAGCACACTAGCGTCTTCCTACGAGCAGTACTTC
D gene: TRBD2
V gene: TRBV2
clone size: once
J gene: TRBJ2-7

CDR3 protein: CASSKTDRDEQFF
CDR3 DNA: TGTGCCAGCAGCAAGACGGACAGAGATGAGCAGTTCTTC
D gene: -
V gene: TRBV9
clone size: many
J gene: TRBJ2-1

CDR3 protein: CASSLGGVEAFF
CDR3 DNA: TGTGCCAGCAGCTTAGGGGGCGTTGAAGCTTTCTTT
D gene: TRBD1
V gene: TRBV5-6
clone size: -
J gene: TRBJ1-1

CDR3 protein: CASSEIGQGAIGYTF
CDR3 DNA: TGTGCCAGCAGTGAAATTGGGCAGGGGGCTATTGGCTACACCTTC
D gene: TRBD1
V gene: TRBV6-1
clone size: -
J gene: TRBJ1-2

CDR3 protein: CASSSMAGQPQHF
CDR3 DNA: TGTGCCAGCAGCTCAATGGCGGGGCAGCCCCAGCATTTT
D gene: -
V gene: TRBV13
clone size: -
J gene: TRBJ1-5

CDR3 protein: CASSATGGSQETQYF
CDR3 DNA: TGTGCCAGCAGTGCCACGGGGGGCTCACAAGAGACCCAGTACTTC
D gene: -
V gene: TRBV6-1
clone size: few
J gene: TRBJ2-5

CDR3 protein: CASSTGLAGPREVYEQYF
CDR3 DNA: TGTGCCAGCAGTACGGGACTAGCGGGGCCCCGGGAGGTCTACGAGCAGTACTTC
D gene: TRBD2
V gene: TRBV2
clone size: -
J gene: TRBJ2-7

CDR3 protein: CASSPGQDYEQYF
CDR3 DNA: TGTGCCAGCAGCCCGGGACAGGACTACGAGCAGTACTTC
D gene: TRBD1
V gene: TRBV27
clone size: -
J gene: TRBJ2-7

CDR3 protein: CASSEGATNEKLFF
CDR3 DNA: TGCGCCAGCAGCGAAGGGGCAACTAATGAAAAACTGTTTTTT
D gene: -
V gene: TRBV5-1
clone size: -
J gene: TRBJ1-4

CDR3 protein: CASSQDPGINTEAFF
CDR3 DNA: TGCGCCAGCAGCCAAGACCCGGGGATTAACACTGAAGCTTTCTTT
D gene: -
V gene: TRBV4-1
clone size: -
J gene: TRBJ1-1